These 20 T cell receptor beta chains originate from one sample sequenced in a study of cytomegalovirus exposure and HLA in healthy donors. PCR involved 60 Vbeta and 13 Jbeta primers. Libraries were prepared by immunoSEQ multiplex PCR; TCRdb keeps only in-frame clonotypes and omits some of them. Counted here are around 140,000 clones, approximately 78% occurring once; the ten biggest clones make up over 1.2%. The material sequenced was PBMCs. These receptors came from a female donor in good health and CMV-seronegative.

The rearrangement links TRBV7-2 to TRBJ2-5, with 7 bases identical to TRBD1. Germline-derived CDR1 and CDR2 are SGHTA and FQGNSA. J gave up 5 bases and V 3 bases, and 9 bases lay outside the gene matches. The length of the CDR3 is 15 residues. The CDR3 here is CASSFETGRGETQYF. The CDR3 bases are TGTGCCAGCAGCTTCGAGACAGGGAGAGGGGAGACCCAGTACTTC.

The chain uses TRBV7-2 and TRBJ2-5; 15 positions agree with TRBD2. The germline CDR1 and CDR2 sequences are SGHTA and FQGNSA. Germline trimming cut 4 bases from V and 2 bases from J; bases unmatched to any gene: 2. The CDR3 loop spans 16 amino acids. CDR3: CASSSGLAGGQETQYF. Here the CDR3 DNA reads TGTGCCAGCAGCTCCGGACTAGCGGGAGGGCAAGAGACCCAGTACTTC.

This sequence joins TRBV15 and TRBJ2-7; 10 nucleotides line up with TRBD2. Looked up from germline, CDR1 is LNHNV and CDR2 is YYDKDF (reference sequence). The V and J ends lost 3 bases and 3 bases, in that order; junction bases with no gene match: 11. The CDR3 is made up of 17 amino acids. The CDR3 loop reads CATSRYPTSGNYYEQYF. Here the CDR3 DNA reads TGTGCCACCAGCAGGTACCCAACTAGCGGGAACTACTACGAGCAGTACTTC.

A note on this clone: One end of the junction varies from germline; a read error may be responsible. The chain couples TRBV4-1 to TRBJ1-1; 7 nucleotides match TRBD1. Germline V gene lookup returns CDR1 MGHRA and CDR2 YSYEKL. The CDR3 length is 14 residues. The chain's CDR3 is CASSQLQGFTGAFF. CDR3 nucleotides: TGCGCCAGCAGCCAATTACAGGGGTTCACTGGAGCTTTCTTT.

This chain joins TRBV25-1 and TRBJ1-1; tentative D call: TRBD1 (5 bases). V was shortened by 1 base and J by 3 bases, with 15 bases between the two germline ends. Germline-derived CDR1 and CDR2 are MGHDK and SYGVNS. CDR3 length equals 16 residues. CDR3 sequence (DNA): TGTGCCAGCAGTGAATCAGGACACTTGTCTTACACTGAAGCTTTCTTT. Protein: CASSESGHLSYTEAFF. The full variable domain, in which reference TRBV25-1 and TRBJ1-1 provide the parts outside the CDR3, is EADIYQTPRYLVIGTGKKITLECSQTMGHDKMYWYQQDPGMELHLIHYSYGVNSTEKGDLSSESTVSRIRTEHFPLTLESARPSHTSQYLCASSESGHLSYTEAFFGQGTRLTVV.

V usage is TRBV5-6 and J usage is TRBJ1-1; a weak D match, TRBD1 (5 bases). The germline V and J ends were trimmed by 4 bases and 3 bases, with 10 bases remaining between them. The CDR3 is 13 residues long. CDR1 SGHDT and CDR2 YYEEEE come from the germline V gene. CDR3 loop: CASSPGGDTEAFF. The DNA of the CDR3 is TGTGCCAGCAGCCCGGGGGGGGACACTGAAGCTTTCTTT. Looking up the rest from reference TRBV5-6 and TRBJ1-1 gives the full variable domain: DAGVTQSPTHLIKTRGQQVTLRCSPKSGHDTVSWYQQALGQGPQFIFQYYEEEERQRGNFPDRFSGHQFPNYSSELNVNALLLGDSALYLCASSPGGDTEAFFGQGTRLTVV.

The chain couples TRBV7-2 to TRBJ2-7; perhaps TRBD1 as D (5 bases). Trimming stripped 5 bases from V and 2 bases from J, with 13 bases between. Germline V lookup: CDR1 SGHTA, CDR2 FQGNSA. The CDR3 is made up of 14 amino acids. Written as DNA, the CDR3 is TGTGCCAGCAGCACACAGGTGGGGCCCTACGAGCAGTACTTC. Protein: CASSTQVGPYEQYF. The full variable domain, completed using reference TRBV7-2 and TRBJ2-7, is GAGVSQSPSNKVTEKGKDVELRCDPISGHTALYWYRQSLGQGLEFLIYFQGNSAPDKSGLPSDRFSAERTGGSVSTLTIQRTQQEDSAVYLCASSTQVGPYEQYFGPGTRLTVT.

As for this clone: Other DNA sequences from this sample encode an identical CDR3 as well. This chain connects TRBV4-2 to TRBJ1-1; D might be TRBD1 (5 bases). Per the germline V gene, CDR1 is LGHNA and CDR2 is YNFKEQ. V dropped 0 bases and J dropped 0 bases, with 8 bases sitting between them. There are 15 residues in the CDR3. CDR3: CASSQDGTMNTEAFF. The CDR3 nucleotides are TGTGCCAGCAGCCAAGATGGGACTATGAACACTGAAGCTTTCTTT.

CDR3 sequence reads: CASSISPGRGSYEQYF. The DNA for the CDR3 is TGTGCCAGTAGTATCAGCCCAGGGAGGGGTTCCTACGAGCAGTACTTC. The V and J genes are TRBV19 and TRBJ2-5, with TRBD2 identical over 7 bases. TRBJ2-7 explains the end of the DNA better; the J call may be wrong. Germline V gene lookup returns CDR1 LNHDA and CDR2 SQIVND (reference sequence). This CDR3 region has 16 residues.

The CDR3 here is CASWTKYNEQFF. DNA for the CDR3: TGTGCCAGCTGGACTAAATACAATGAGCAGTTCTTC. The V gene is TRBV6-6, the J gene TRBJ2-1; tentatively, D is TRBD2 (6 bases). The V gene lost 8 bases and the J gene lost 4 bases, with 9 bases spanning the gap. This CDR3 has 12 residues. Germline values: CDR1 MNHNY, CDR2 SVGAGI (reference sequence).

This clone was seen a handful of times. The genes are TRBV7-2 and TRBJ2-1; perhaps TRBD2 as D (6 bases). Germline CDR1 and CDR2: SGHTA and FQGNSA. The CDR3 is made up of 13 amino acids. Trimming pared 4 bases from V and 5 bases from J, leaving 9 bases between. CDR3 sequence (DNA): TGTGCCAGCAGCTATCAGCGGGACAATGAGCAGTTCTTC. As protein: CASSYQRDNEQFF.

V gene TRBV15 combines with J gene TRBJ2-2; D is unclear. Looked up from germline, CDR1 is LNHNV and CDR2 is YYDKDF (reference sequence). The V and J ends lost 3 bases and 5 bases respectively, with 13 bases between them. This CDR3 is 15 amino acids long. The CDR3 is CATSRAPTETGELFF. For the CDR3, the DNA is TGTGCCACCAGCAGGGCCCCGACTGAAACCGGGGAGCTGTTTTTT.

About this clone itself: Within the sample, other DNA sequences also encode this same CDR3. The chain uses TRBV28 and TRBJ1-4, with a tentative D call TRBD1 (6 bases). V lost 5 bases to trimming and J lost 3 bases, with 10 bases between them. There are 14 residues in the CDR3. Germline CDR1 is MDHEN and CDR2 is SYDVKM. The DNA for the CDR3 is TGTGCCAGCAGTCAACAGGGCGCTAATGAAAAACTGTTTTTT. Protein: CASSQQGANEKLFF.

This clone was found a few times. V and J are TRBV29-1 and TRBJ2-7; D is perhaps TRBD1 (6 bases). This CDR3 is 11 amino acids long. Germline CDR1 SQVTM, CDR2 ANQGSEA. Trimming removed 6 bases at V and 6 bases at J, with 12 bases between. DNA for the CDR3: TGCAGCGTCGCGACAGGTCCCGAGCAGTACTTC. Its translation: CSVATGPEQYF.

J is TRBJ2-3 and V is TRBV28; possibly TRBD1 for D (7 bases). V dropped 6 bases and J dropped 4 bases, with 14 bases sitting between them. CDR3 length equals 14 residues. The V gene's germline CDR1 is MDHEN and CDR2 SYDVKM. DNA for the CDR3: TGTGCCAGCAGGGATGGCAGGGGGGCAGATACGCAGTATTTT. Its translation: CASRDGRGADTQYF.

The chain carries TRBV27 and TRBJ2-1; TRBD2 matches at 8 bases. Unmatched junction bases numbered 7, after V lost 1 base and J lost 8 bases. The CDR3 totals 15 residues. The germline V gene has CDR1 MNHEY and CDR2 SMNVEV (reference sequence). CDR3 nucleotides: TGTGCCAGCAGTTTATTTGCGGGAGGAAGGGATGAGCAGTTCTTC. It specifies CASSLFAGGRDEQFF.

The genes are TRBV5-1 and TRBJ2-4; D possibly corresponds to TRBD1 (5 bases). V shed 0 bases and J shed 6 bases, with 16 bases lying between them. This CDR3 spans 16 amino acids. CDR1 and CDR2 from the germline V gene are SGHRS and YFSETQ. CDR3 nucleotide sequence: TGCGCCAGCAGCTTGGGTTGGGGCAGGGATCCAAACATTCAGTACTTC. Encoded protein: CASSLGWGRDPNIQYF.

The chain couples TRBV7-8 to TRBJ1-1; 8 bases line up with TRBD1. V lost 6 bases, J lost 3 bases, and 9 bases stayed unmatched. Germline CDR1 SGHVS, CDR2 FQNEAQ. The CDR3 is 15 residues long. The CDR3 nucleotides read TGTGCCAGCAGGCAGGGGGCAGGGTTGGACACTGAAGCTTTCTTT. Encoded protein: CASRQGAGLDTEAFF. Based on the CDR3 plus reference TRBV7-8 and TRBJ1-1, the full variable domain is GAGVSQSPRYKVAKRGQDVALRCDPISGHVSLFWYQQALGQGPEFLTYFQNEAQLDKSGLPSDRFFAERPEGSVSTLKIQRTQQEDSAVYLCASRQGAGLDTEAFFGQGTRLTVV.

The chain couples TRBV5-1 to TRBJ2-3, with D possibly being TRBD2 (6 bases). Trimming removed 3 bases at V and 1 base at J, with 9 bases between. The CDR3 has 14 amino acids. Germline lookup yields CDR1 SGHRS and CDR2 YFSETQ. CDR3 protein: CASSSSSGTDTQYF. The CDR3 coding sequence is TGCGCCAGCAGCTCGTCTAGCGGCACAGATACGCAGTATTTT.

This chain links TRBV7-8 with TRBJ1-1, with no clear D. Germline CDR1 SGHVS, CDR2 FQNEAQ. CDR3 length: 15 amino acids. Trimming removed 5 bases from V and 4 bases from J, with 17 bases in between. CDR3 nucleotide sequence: TGTGCCAGCAGCAGAAGAAATTTCCAACTCACTGAAGCTTTCTTT. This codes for CASSRRNFQLTEAFF. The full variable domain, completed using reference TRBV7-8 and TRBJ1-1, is GAGVSQSPRYKVAKRGQDVALRCDPISGHVSLFWYQQALGQGPEFLTYFQNEAQLDKSGLPSDRFFAERPEGSVSTLKIQRTQQEDSAVYLCASSRRNFQLTEAFFGQGTRLTVV.